These 5 T cell receptor beta chains came from one sample sequenced in a study of blood T cell repertoires in COVID-19. Some clones are missing from TCRdb's copy, which holds only in-frame ones; the method was immunoSEQ multiplex PCR. The profile shows a few hundred thousand clones, roughly nine tenths of them singletons. Sequencing used peripheral blood. These receptors came from a man aged 45-60 years with acute or convalescent COVID-19.

This clone was detected a few times. V usage is TRBV7-2 and J usage is TRBJ1-1; 8 bases agree with TRBD1. Germline lookup yields CDR1 SGHTA and CDR2 FQGNSA. With 1 base clipped from V and 0 bases from J, the junction kept 1 base outside the gene matches. This CDR3 has 15 residues. The CDR3 here is CASSLVDRVNTEAFF. The CDR3 DNA is TGTGCCAGCAGCTTAGTGGACAGGGTGAACACTGAAGCTTTCTTT. Full variable domain (rest looked up from reference TRBV7-2 and TRBJ1-1): GAGVSQSPSNKVTEKGKDVELRCDPISGHTALYWYRQSLGQGLEFLIYFQGNSAPDKSGLPSDRFSAERTGGSVSTLTIQRTQQEDSAVYLCASSLVDRVNTEAFFGQGTRLTVV.

The CDR3 sequence is CASSVGLGNQPQHF. The DNA of the CDR3 is TGTGCCAGCAGCGTAGGTCTCGGCAATCAGCCCCAGCATTTT. The V and J genes are TRBV9 and TRBJ1-5; D gene ambiguous. The CDR3 runs to 14 residues. Per germline, CDR1 SGDLS and CDR2 YYNGEE. V lost 0 bases and J lost 2, with 6 bases in between.

V is TRBV12-5 and J is TRBJ1-5, with 7 bases matching TRBD1. CDR1 and CDR2 (germline): LGHNT, FRNRAP. CDR3 length: 15 residues. J was trimmed by 7 bases and V by 4 bases; bases with no gene match: 10. CDR3 DNA sequence: TGTGCTAGTGGTTCGAGGCAGGGGGTTGGCCAGCCCCAGCATTTT. It translates to CASGSRQGVGQPQHF.

The chain combines TRBV12-5 with TRBJ2-2, with 9 nucleotides matching TRBD1. V shed 1 base, J shed 2 bases, and the junction held 5 bases outside the gene matches. The germline CDR1 and CDR2 sequences are LGHNT and FRNRAP. The CDR3 sequence is 17 residues long. CDR3 in DNA: TGTGCTAGTGGTTTGGACCACAGGGGGCCTAACACCGGGGAGCTGTTTTTT. It codes for CASGLDHRGPNTGELFF.

The chain carries TRBV7-9 and TRBJ1-2, with D unresolved. V was clipped by 5 bases and J by 4 bases, with 17 bases between them. This CDR3 has 15 amino acids. CDR1 and CDR2 (germline): SEHNR, FQNEAQ (reference sequence). The CDR3 is CASSPSGGPSYGYTF. The DNA of the CDR3 is TGTGCCAGCAGCCCGTCCGGTGGGCCCTCCTATGGCTACACCTTC. Full variable domain (remainder filled in from reference TRBV7-9 and TRBJ1-2): DTGVSQNPRHKITKRGQNVTFRCDPISEHNRLYWYRQTLGQGPEFLTYFQNEAQLEKSRLLSDRFSAERPKGSFSTLEIQRTEQGDSAMYLCASSPSGGPSYGYTFGSGTRLTVV.